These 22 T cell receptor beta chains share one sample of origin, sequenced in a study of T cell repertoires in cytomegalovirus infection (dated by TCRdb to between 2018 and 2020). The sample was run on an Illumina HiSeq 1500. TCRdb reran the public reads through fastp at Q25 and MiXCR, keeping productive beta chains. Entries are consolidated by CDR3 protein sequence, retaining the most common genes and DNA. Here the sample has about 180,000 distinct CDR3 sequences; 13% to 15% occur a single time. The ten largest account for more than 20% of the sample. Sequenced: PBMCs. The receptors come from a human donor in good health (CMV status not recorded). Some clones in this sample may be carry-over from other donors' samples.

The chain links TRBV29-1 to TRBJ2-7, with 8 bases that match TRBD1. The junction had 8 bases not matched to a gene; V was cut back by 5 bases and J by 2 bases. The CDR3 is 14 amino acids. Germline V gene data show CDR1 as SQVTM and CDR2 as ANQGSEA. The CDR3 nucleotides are TGCAGCGTTTATCCCGGGACAGGAGCCTACGAGCAGTACTTC. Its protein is CSVYPGTGAYEQYF.

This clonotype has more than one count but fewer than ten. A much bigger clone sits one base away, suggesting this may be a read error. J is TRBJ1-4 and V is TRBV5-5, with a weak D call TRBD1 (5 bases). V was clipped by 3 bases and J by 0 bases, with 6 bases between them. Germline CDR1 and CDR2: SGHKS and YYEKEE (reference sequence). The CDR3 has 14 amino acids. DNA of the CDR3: TGTGCCAGCAGCTGGACAACAACTAATGAAAAACTGTTTTTT. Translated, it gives CASSWTTTNEKLFF.

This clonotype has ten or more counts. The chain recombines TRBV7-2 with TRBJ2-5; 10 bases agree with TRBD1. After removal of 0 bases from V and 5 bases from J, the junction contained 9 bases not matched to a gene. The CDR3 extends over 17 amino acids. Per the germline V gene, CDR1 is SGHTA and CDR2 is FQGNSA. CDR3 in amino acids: CASSLALRTGGGETQYF. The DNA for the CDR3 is TGTGCCAGCAGCTTAGCGCTTCGGACAGGGGGGGGTGAGACCCAGTACTTC.

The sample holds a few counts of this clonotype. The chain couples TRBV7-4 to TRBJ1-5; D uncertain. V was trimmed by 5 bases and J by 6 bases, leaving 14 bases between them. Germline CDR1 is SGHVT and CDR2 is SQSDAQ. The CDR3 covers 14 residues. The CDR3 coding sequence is TGTGCCAGCAGCCGGGGAGAGGCGGGTCAGCCCCAGCATTTT. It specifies CASSRGEAGQPQHF.

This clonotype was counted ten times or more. The CDR3, as DNA: TGTGCCAGCAGCCCCCTGCGAACTGAAGCTTTCTTT. Residues: CASSPLRTEAFF. The V call is TRBV7-6, the J call TRBJ1-1; D gene ambiguous. V lost 5 bases, J lost 5 bases, and 9 bases lay in between. There are 12 residues in the CDR3. The germline CDR1 and CDR2 sequences are SGHVS and FNYEAQ.

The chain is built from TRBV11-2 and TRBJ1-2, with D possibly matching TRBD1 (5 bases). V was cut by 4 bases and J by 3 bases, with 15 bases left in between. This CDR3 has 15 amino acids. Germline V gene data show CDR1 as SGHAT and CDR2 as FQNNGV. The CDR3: CASSSSPDSYYGYTF. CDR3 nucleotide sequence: TGTGCCAGCAGCTCTAGTCCCGACAGCTACTATGGCTACACCTTC.

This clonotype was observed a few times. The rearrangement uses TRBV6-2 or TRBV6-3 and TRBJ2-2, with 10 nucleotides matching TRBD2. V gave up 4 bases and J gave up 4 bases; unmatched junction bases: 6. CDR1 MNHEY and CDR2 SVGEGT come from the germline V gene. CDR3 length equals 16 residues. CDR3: CASSSLLAGVTGELFF. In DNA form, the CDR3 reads TGTGCCAGCAGTTCACTCCTAGCGGGAGTCACCGGGGAGCTGTTTTTT.

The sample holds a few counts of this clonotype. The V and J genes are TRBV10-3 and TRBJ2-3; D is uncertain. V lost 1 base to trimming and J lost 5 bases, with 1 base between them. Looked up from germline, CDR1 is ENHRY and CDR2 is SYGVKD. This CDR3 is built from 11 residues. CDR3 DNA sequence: TGTGCCATCAGTGAGTTAGATACGCAGTATTTT. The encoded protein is CAISELDTQYF.

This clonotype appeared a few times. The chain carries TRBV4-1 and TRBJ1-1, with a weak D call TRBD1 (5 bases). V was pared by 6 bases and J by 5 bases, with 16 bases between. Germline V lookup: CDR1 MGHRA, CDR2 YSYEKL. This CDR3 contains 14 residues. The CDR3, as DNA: TGCGCCAGCAGAGGGACCCTTGCGGGGACTGAAGCTTTCTTT. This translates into CASRGTLAGTEAFF.

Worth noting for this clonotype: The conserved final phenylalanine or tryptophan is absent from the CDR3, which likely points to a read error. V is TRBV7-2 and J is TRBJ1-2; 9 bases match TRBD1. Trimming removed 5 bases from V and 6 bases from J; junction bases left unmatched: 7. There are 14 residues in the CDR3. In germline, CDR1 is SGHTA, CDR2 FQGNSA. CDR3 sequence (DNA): TGTGCCAGCAGCCCGCTGGGACAGGGCCATGGCTACACCCTC. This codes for CASSPLGQGHGYTL.

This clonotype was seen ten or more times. The CDR3 nucleotides read TGCGCCAGCAGCCAAGAAGCAGGTTCCGGACTAGGTACCTACAATGAGCAGTTCTTC. Its protein product is CASSQEAGSGLGTYNEQFF. J is TRBJ2-1 and V is TRBV4-1, with 7 bases lining up with TRBD2. From germline, CDR1 is MGHRA and CDR2 YSYEKL. J lost 2 bases, V lost 0 bases, and 13 bases had no gene match. The CDR3 extends over 19 amino acids.

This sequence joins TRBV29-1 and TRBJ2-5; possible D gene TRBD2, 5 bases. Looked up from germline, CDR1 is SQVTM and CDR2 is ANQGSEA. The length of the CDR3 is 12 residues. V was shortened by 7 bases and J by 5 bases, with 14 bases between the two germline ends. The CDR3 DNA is TGCAGCGCCCGGGGTGGGCCGGAGACCCAGTACTTC. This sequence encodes CSARGGPETQYF.

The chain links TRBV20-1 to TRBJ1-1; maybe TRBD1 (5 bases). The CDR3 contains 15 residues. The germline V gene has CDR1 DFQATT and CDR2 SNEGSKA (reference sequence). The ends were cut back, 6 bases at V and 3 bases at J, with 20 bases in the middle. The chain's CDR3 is CSAPGGGGVYTEAFF. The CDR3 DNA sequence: TGCAGTGCCCCGGGGGGGGGGGGAGTTTACACTGAAGCTTTCTTT.

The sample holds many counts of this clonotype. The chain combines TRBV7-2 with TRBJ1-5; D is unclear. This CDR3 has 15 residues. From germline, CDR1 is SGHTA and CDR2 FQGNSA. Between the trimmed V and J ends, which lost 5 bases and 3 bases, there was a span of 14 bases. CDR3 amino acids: CASSPGRSSNQPQHF. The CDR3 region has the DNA TGTGCCAGCAGCCCTGGGCGGAGTTCCAATCAGCCCCAGCATTTT. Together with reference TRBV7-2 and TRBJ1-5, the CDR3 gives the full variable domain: GAGVSQSPSNKVTEKGKDVELRCDPISGHTALYWYRQSLGQGLEFLIYFQGNSAPDKSGLPSDRFSAERTGGSVSTLTIQRTQQEDSAVYLCASSPGRSSNQPQHFGDGTRLSIL.

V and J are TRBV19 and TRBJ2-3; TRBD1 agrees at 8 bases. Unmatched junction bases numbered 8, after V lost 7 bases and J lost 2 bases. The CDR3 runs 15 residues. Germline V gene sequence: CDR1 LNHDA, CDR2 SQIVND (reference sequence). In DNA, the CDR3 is TGTGCCAGTACCATCGCAGGGGGCAACACAGATACGCAGTATTTT. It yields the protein CASTIAGGNTDTQYF.

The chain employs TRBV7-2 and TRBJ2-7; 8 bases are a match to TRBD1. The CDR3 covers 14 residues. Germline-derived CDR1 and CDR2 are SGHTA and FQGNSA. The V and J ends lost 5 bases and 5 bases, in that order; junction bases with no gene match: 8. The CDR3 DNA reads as TGTGCCAGCAGCCCAGGGGGCCAAATCCACGAGCAGTACTTC. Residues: CASSPGGQIHEQYF.

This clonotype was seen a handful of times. In DNA form, the CDR3 reads TGTGCCAGCTCCGATAGGTGGTCCGGGGAGCTGTTTTTT. This translates into CASSDRWSGELFF. The chain carries TRBV11-3 and TRBJ2-2; the D is unclear. CDR1 is SGHNT and CDR2 is YENEEA in the germline V gene. V dropped 8 bases and J dropped 6 bases, with 13 bases sitting between them. This CDR3 is built from 13 residues.

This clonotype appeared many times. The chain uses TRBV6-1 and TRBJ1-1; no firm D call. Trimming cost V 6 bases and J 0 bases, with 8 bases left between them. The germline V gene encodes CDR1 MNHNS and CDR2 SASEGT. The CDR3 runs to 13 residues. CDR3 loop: CASRDRVNTEAFF. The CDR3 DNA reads TGTGCCAGCAGGGACCGCGTGAACACTGAAGCTTTCTTT.

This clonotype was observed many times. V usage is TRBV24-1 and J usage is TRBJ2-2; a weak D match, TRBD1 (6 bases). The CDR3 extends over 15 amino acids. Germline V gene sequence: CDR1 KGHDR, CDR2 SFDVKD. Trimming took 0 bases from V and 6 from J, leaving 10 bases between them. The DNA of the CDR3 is TGTGCCACCAGTGATTTGCTGGCAGGGGCCGGGGAGCTGTTTTTT. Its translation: CATSDLLAGAGELFF.

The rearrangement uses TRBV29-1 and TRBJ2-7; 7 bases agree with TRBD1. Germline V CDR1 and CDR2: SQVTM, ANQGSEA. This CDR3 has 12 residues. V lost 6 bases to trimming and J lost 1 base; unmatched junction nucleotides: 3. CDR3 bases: TGCAGCGTACGGGACAGTTCCTACGAGCAGTACTTC. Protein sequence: CSVRDSSYEQYF.

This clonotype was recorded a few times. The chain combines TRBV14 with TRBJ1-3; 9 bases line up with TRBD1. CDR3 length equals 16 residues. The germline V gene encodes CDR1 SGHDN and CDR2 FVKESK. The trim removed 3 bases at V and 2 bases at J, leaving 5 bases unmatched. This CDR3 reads CASSQDRGWPGNTIYF. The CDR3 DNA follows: TGTGCCAGCAGCCAGGACAGGGGATGGCCTGGAAACACCATATATTTT.

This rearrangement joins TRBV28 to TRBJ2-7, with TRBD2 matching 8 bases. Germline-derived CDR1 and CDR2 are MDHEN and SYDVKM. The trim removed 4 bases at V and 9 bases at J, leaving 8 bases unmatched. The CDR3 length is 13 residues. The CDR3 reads CASSSPAGVVQYF. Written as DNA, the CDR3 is TGTGCCAGCAGTTCTCCAGCGGGAGTCGTGCAGTACTTC.